A selection of T cell receptor beta chains follows, all from one sample in a study of regulatory T cells. Generated by immunoSEQ multiplex PCR, the TCRdb table keeps only in-frame clones and is missing some. The sample gives 20,000 to 25,000 clones, roughly 88% of which show up once; approximately 1.4% is in the top ten. The sequenced sample was conventional CD4+ T cells sorted from blood. These receptors all come from a child under 18 with CD3G deficiency. CDR3s include the opening cysteine and the closing phenylalanine or tryptophan. Each record gives: CDR3 protein, CDR3 DNA, J gene, D gene, clone size, V gene. The D gene is left open where the match is weak. Size tells how often a clone was seen (once, few, many) or the class of an expanded clone, and some rows leave it out.

CDR3: CAISPGLGGEQFF; DNA: TGTGCCATCAGTCCGGGACTAGGTGGTGAGCAGTTCTTC; J: TRBJ2-1; D: TRBD2; size: -; V: TRBV10-3
CDR3: CASSVHWNQPQHF; DNA: TGTGCCAGCAGTGTACACTGGAATCAGCCCCAGCATTTT; J: TRBJ1-5; D: -; size: -; V: TRBV6-1
CDR3: CASSVERGEQFF; DNA: TGTGCCAGCAGTGTGGAGAGGGGTGAGCAGTTCTTC; J: TRBJ2-1; D: -; size: -; V: TRBV6-1
CDR3: CASSPGLGGTQYF; DNA: TGTGCCAGCAGTCCGGGACTAGGCGGGACCCAGTACTTC; J: TRBJ2-5; D: TRBD2; size: -; V: TRBV27
CDR3: CASSKVYGADGANVLTF; DNA: TGTGCCAGCAGCAAAGTATACGGGGCTGACGGGGCCAACGTCCTGACTTTC; J: TRBJ2-6; D: -; size: -; V: TRBV21-1
CDR3: CASSSLPTDTQYF; DNA: TGCGCCAGCAGCTCTCTTCCGACAGATACGCAGTATTTT; J: TRBJ2-3; D: -; size: once; V: TRBV5-1
CDR3: CASSLGNMNTEAFF; DNA: TGTGCCAGCAGCTTAGGAAACATGAACACTGAAGCTTTCTTT; J: TRBJ1-1; D: -; size: -; V: TRBV7-9
CDR3: CASSTLQGGGTEAFF; DNA: TGTGCCAGCAGCACTCTACAGGGAGGAGGCACTGAAGCTTTCTTT; J: TRBJ1-1; D: -; size: -; V: TRBV6-1
CDR3: CASSVSRDRVTGELFF; DNA: TGTGCCAGCAGCGTAAGCCGGGACAGGGTTACCGGGGAGCTGTTTTTT; J: TRBJ2-2; D: TRBD1; size: -; V: TRBV11-2
CDR3: CASSFQQGQGRQPQHF; DNA: TGTGCCAGCAGTTTCCAACAAGGACAGGGGAGACAGCCCCAGCATTTT; J: TRBJ1-5; D: TRBD1; size: -; V: TRBV28
CDR3: CASSKSGTANTEAFF; DNA: TGCGCCAGCAGCAAGTCCGGGACGGCGAACACTGAAGCTTTCTTT; J: TRBJ1-1; D: -; size: few; V: TRBV5-1
CDR3: CASSYNLLRAEQFF; DNA: TGTGCCAGCAGTTACAACCTCCTGAGGGCCGAGCAGTTCTTC; J: TRBJ2-1; D: -; size: -; V: TRBV6-6
CDR3: CASSSGATNYGYTF; DNA: TGTGCCAGCTCATCCGGGGCGACCAACTATGGCTACACCTTC; J: TRBJ1-2; D: -; size: -; V: TRBV6-1
CDR3: CASILDGMNTEAFF; DNA: TGTGCCAGCATCTTAGACGGTATGAACACTGAAGCTTTCTTT; J: TRBJ1-1; D: -; size: few; V: TRBV6-1
CDR3: CASSPLVAGVGTGELFF; DNA: TGTGCCAGCAGTCCCCTCGTAGCGGGAGTTGGCACCGGGGAGCTGTTTTTT; J: TRBJ2-2; D: TRBD2; size: -; V: TRBV28
CDR3: CATSDGGTTLAKNIQYF; DNA: TGTGCCACCAGCGACGGGGGGACGACCCTAGCCAAAAACATTCAGTACTTC; J: TRBJ2-4; D: TRBD2; size: -; V: TRBV15
CDR3: CASSRGTGETQYF; DNA: TGTGCCAGTAGTAGGGGTACTGGTGAGACCCAGTACTTC; J: TRBJ2-5; D: -; size: -; V: TRBV19
CDR3: CASSAGDEQYF; DNA: TGCGCCAGCAGCGCAGGGGACGAGCAGTACTTC; J: TRBJ2-7; D: -; size: few; V: TRBV4-1
CDR3: CASSGNSGRDTDTQYF; DNA: TGCGCCAGCAGCGGGAACAGCGGGAGGGACACAGATACGCAGTATTTT; J: TRBJ2-3; D: TRBD2; size: -; V: TRBV5-1
CDR3: CASSLPGYTDTQYF; DNA: TGTGCCAGCAGTTTGCCGGGTTACACAGATACGCAGTATTTT; J: TRBJ2-3; D: -; size: -; V: TRBV28
CDR3: CAISEGTSGRREQYF; DNA: TGTGCCATCAGTGAGGGGACTAGCGGGAGAAGGGAGCAGTACTTC; J: TRBJ2-7; D: TRBD2; size: once; V: TRBV10-3
CDR3: CASSLDPDQETQYF; DNA: TGTGCCAGCAGCTTAGACCCAGATCAGGAGACCCAGTACTTC; J: TRBJ2-5; D: -; size: -; V: TRBV7-8